Listed below are T cell receptor beta chains from one sample, sequenced in a study of T cell changes during pregnancy in multiple sclerosis. Here immunoSEQ multiplex PCR was the method, and the copy in TCRdb shows in-frame clones only, minus some. In the table there are about 45,000 clones, roughly 89% of which are singletons. The source was peripheral blood, collected in the first trimester of pregnancy. The receptors derive from a female donor with multiple sclerosis, enrolled in a pregnancy study. The CDR3 runs from the conserved cysteine through the conserved F or W. A D gene is named only where the DNA matches it firmly. Size is omitted from some rows. Given values are once, few, many or a class for expanded clones.

j_call | clone_size | d_call | v_call | cdr3_aa | cdr3_nt
TRBJ2-1 | NA | NA | TRBV5-4 | CASSLGARGGEQFF | TGTGCCAGCAGCTTGGGGGCAAGGGGTGGCGAGCAGTTCTTC
TRBJ1-5 | NA | NA | TRBV19 | CASSWSPGYNQPQHF | TGTGCCAGTAGTTGGAGCCCAGGGTATAATCAGCCCCAGCATTTT
TRBJ1-1 | once | NA | TRBV29-1 | CSVWGWDTEAFF | TGCAGCGTGTGGGGCTGGGACACTGAAGCTTTCTTT
TRBJ2-3 | NA | NA | TRBV7-2 | CASSEVGPTADTQYF | TGTGCCAGCTCCGAGGTGGGGCCGACCGCAGATACGCAGTATTTT
TRBJ2-1 | NA | NA | TRBV14 | CASSQDAITTYNEQFF | TGTGCCAGCAGCCAAGATGCCATAACTACCTACAATGAGCAGTTCTTC
TRBJ1-6 | NA | NA | TRBV7-3 | CASSPTGIPYNSPLHF | TGTGCCAGCTCCCCTACAGGGATCCCCTATAATTCACCCCTCCACTTT
TRBJ1-1 | once | NA | TRBV28 | CASSLRLGTSMNTEAFF | TGTGCCAGCAGTCTCCGACTAGGGACGTCGATGAACACTGAAGCTTTCTTT
TRBJ2-1 | NA | NA | TRBV7-9 | CASSLGSGGSRDEQFF | TGTGCCAGCAGCTTAGGGTCGGGGGGCTCGAGGGATGAGCAGTTCTTC
TRBJ1-2 | once | NA | TRBV9 | CASSPRGGAYGYTF | TGTGCCAGCAGCCCCCGGGGGGGCGCCTATGGCTACACCTTC
TRBJ2-1 | NA | NA | TRBV5-1 | CASSLDVGGYYNEQFF | TGCGCCAGCAGCTTGGATGTCGGGGGATATTACAATGAGCAGTTCTTC
TRBJ1-4 | NA | NA | TRBV2 | CASRDYGTPNEKLFF | TGTGCCAGCAGGGACTACGGGACCCCGAATGAAAAACTGTTTTTT
TRBJ1-2 | NA | TRBD1 | TRBV7-9 | CASSPRTGSNYGYTF | TGTGCCAGCAGCCCTAGGACAGGATCTAACTATGGCTACACCTTC
TRBJ2-2 | once | TRBD2 | TRBV7-3 | CASSTGGSTGELFF | TGTGCCAGCAGCACCGGGGGGTCCACCGGGGAGCTGTTTTTT
TRBJ1-1 | NA | NA | TRBV5-4 | CASSLGQAGTEAFF | TGTGCCAGCAGCTTGGGACAGGCTGGCACTGAAGCTTTCTTT
TRBJ1-2 | NA | TRBD1 | TRBV5-1 | CASSPRAGTAGVGGYTF | TGCGCCAGCAGCCCGAGGGCCGGGACAGCTGGGGTGGGAGGCTACACCTTC
TRBJ2-3 | NA | NA | TRBV12-5 | CASGRGDGPQTQYF | TGTGCTAGTGGCCGAGGCGACGGCCCGCAAACGCAGTATTTT
TRBJ1-1 | NA | TRBD1 | TRBV27 | CASRRGQGGEAFF | TGTGCCAGCAGGAGAGGACAGGGAGGTGAAGCTTTCTTT
TRBJ2-7 | NA | TRBD1 | TRBV5-1 | CASSSGPGQGYEQYF | TGCGCCAGCAGCTCGGGTCCGGGACAGGGCTACGAGCAGTACTTC
TRBJ1-4 | NA | TRBD1 | TRBV15 | CATSRSKGQGNEKLFF | TGTGCCACCAGCAGATCCAAGGGACAGGGGAATGAAAAACTGTTTTTT
TRBJ2-5 | NA | TRBD2 | TRBV5-1 | CASSLVVAGGLIETQYF | TGCGCCAGCAGCTTGGTGGTAGCGGGGGGTCTGATAGAGACCCAGTACTTC
TRBJ2-2 | NA | NA | TRBV19 | CAGSSHYSQGNTGELFF | TGTGCCGGATCCTCCCACTACTCACAGGGAAACACCGGGGAGCTGTTTTTT
TRBJ2-7 | NA | TRBD1 | TRBV7-3 | CASGQGEVHEQYF | TGTGCCAGTGGACAGGGGGAAGTCCACGAGCAGTACTTC
TRBJ2-1 | NA | NA | TRBV5-1 | CASSSWQGSNEQFF | TGCGCCAGCAGCTCGTGGCAGGGGAGTAATGAGCAGTTCTTC
TRBJ2-7 | NA | NA | TRBV6-1 | CASSEEGWDSEQYF | TGTGCCAGCAGTGAAGAGGGGTGGGACTCCGAGCAGTACTTC
TRBJ1-1 | NA | TRBD1 | TRBV28 | CASRPGQGTEAFF | TGTGCCAGCAGGCCTGGACAGGGCACTGAAGCTTTCTTT
TRBJ2-1 | NA | NA | TRBV12-2 | CASRLAPWAAGGNNEQFF | TGTGCAAGTCGCTTAGCCCCCTGGGCGGCAGGGGGTAACAATGAGCAGTTCTTC
TRBJ1-6 | NA | TRBD1 | TRBV13 | CASSSRQGHSSPLHF | TGTGCCAGCAGCTCACGACAGGGCCACAGTTCACCCCTCCACTTT
TRBJ2-1 | NA | NA | TRBV9 | CASSPRPGNEQFF | TGTGCCAGCAGCCCTCGACCCGGGAACGAGCAGTTCTTC
TRBJ1-2 | NA | NA | TRBV7-3 | CASSLGREGYTF | TGTGCCAGCAGCTTAGGTCGTGAGGGCTACACCTTC
TRBJ1-6 | NA | NA | TRBV7-9 | CASRFTSDSPLHF | TGTGCCAGCCGTTTCACCTCGGATTCACCCCTCCACTTT
TRBJ2-7 | once | TRBD1 | TRBV2 | CASSVDRGRYEQYF | TGTGCCAGCAGTGTAGACAGGGGCCGGTACGAGCAGTACTTC
TRBJ2-3 | NA | NA | TRBV29-1 | CSVEVTQNTDTQYF | TGCAGCGTTGAGGTGACACAGAACACAGATACGCAGTATTTT
TRBJ2-7 | NA | TRBD2 | TRBV15 | CATSLLAGGAEQYF | TGTGCCACCAGCCTACTAGCGGGCGGGGCCGAGCAGTACTTC
TRBJ2-3 | NA | TRBD2 | TRBV6-6 | CAIRGEGLTDTQYF | TGTGCCATCCGGGGGGAAGGACTCACAGATACGCAGTATTTT
TRBJ1-2 | NA | NA | TRBV5-6 | CASSLFQVLYGYTF | TGTGCCAGCAGCTTGTTCCAGGTCCTCTATGGCTACACCTTC
TRBJ1-1 | NA | NA | TRBV4-1 | CASSQVHGWGVMNTEAFF | TGCGCCAGCAGCCAAGTCCATGGGTGGGGGGTAATGAACACTGAAGCTTTCTTT
TRBJ2-2 | NA | NA | TRBV5-1 | CASSFRSNTGELFF | TGCGCCAGCAGCTTCAGATCGAACACCGGGGAGCTGTTTTTT
TRBJ2-7 | NA | TRBD2 | TRBV7-8 | CASSPMLADHEQYF | TGTGCCAGCAGCCCCATGCTAGCGGACCACGAGCAGTACTTC
TRBJ1-6 | NA | NA | TRBV5-6 | CASSPARGYNSPLHF | TGTGCCAGCAGCCCGGCTCGGGGCTATAATTCACCCCTCCACTTT
TRBJ2-1 | NA | NA | TRBV9 | CASSVGSGDNEQFF | TGTGCCAGCAGCGTGGGATCCGGGGACAATGAGCAGTTCTTC
TRBJ2-7 | NA | TRBD2 | TRBV7-9 | CASSLGTSGGLEQYF | TGTGCCAGCAGCTTAGGGACTAGCGGGGGTCTCGAGCAGTACTTC
TRBJ1-1 | once | NA | TRBV13 | CASSLGLGSTEAFF | TGTGCCAGCAGCTTGGGCCTGGGGAGCACTGAAGCTTTCTTT
TRBJ1-3 | NA | NA | TRBV2 | CASSDGRGGGNTIYF | TGTGCCAGCAGTGATGGGCGGGGCGGTGGAAACACCATATATTTT
TRBJ2-7 | once | NA | TRBV7-3 | CASSYRQDSYEQYF | TGTGCCAGCAGCTATCGACAGGACTCCTACGAGCAGTACTTC
TRBJ2-1 | NA | TRBD2 | TRBV19 | CASQRGDSYNEQFF | TGTGCCAGTCAACGGGGGGACTCCTACAATGAGCAGTTCTTC
TRBJ2-1 | NA | TRBD2 | TRBV19 | CASTPGLAGGSRYNGEQFF | TGTGCCAGTACGCCAGGGCTAGCGGGGGGGTCCCGATACAATGGTGAGCAGTTCTTC
TRBJ2-7 | NA | NA | TRBV6-1 | CASSLDRYYEQYF | TGTGCCAGCAGTTTGGACAGATACTACGAGCAGTACTTC
TRBJ1-2 | once | NA | TRBV9 | CASSVSTAGPYGYTF | TGTGCCAGCAGCGTATCGACGGCAGGGCCCTATGGCTACACCTTC
TRBJ1-4 | NA | TRBD1 | TRBV19 | CASSHPGTGQKLFF | TGTGCCAGTAGTCACCCCGGGACAGGGCAAAAACTGTTTTTT
TRBJ2-5 | NA | NA | TRBV5-1 | CASSRQMQETQYF | TGCGCCAGCAGCCGACAAATGCAAGAGACCCAGTACTTC
TRBJ2-5 | NA | TRBD1 | TRBV5-1 | CASSSGTAKETQYF | TGCGCCAGCAGCTCCGGGACAGCTAAAGAGACCCAGTACTTC
TRBJ1-3 | NA | TRBD1 | TRBV19 | CASSPTTGTGTIYF | TGTGCCAGTAGTCCCACGACAGGGACCGGCACCATATATTTT
TRBJ2-7 | NA | TRBD1 | TRBV7-2 | CASSRNRGYEQYF | TGTGCCAGCAGCCGTAACAGGGGGTACGAGCAGTACTTC
TRBJ1-4 | NA | NA | TRBV23-1 | CASSQSRRATNEKLFF | TGCGCCAGCAGTCAATCCAGGAGGGCAACTAATGAAAAACTGTTTTTT
TRBJ2-5 | NA | TRBD2 | TRBV5-1 | CASTGGPGQETQYF | TGCGCCAGCACGGGGGGGCCCGGGCAAGAGACCCAGTACTTC